Listed here is a single TCR beta chain. Its antigen remains unidentified. These data belong to a study of cytomegalovirus exposure and HLA in healthy donors. Study-level findings and limits: In vitro work confirmed that a few CMV-associated chains recognize CMV antigens. The study labeled 164 TCR beta chains cytomegalovirus-associated. In an earlier analysis, productive rearrangement rates for most beta V segments clustered near 87% or 30%.

CDR1 is SGHNT and CDR2 is YENEEA in the germline V gene. This CDR3 spans 14 amino acids. J was trimmed by 5 bases and V by 5 bases; bases with no gene match: 7. Primers: 60 Vbeta forward and 13 Jbeta reverse. Per the study methods: It was a later analysis that counted around 85 million unique TCR beta chains, of which around 11 million were shared. The assay was immunoSEQ multiplex PCR, and TCRdb's table has in-frame clones only and misses some. That table gives V, J and clone size, and the DNA gave D and trimming. The repertoire includes fewer than 150,000 clones, about 78% of them detected once, and about 3.8% sits in the top ten.

The TCR originated in a man aged 18-30 years in good health and CMV-seronegative. Sequences were obtained from PBMCs. This rearrangement joins TRBV11-3 to TRBJ2-7, with TRBD1 identical over 9 bases. CDR3 nucleotide sequence: TGTGCCAGCAGCACCCGGGACAGGGTGCACGAGCAGTACTTC. Protein: CASSTRDRVHEQYF.